The rows below give T cell receptor beta chains drawn from one sample of a study of OX40 agonist ivuxolimab in advanced cancers. Measured with immunoSEQ multiplex PCR; TCRdb has only the in-frame clones, and not every one. Found here are tens of thousands of clones, roughly 86% of them singletons; the top ten hold 0.68%. This specimen was CD4+ or CD8+ T cells sorted from blood, taken in a trial of the OX40 agonist ivuxolimab. The origin of the receptors is an adult with an advanced solid tumor such as melanoma, head and neck, liver or kidney cancer. Each CDR3 is given with its conserved first and last residue. Fields, in order: CDR3 protein, CDR3 DNA, D gene, V gene, clone size, J gene. The D gene is left open where the match is weak. Size values are once, few and many counts, or a class for expanded clones, and some rows have none.

CSVEDPRVGTEAFF | TGCAGCGTTGAAGATCCCAGGGTGGGGACTGAAGCTTTCTTT | - | TRBV29-1 | once | TRBJ1-1
CASLAGDQMNTDTQYF | TGTGCCAGCCTCGCGGGAGATCAGATGAACACAGATACGCAGTATTTT | TRBD2 | TRBV6-4 | - | TRBJ2-3
CASSLRQANEQFF | TGTGCCAGCAGCTTACGACAGGCCAATGAGCAGTTCTTC | - | TRBV5-6 | - | TRBJ2-1
CASSRMGSNQPQHF | TGTGCCAGCAGTCGTATGGGTAGCAATCAGCCCCAGCATTTT | - | TRBV27 | - | TRBJ1-5
CASSLLPTKRETQYF | TGCGCCAGCAGCTTGCTACCAACCAAACGTGAGACCCAGTACTTC | - | TRBV5-1 | once | TRBJ2-5
CASSGGNTEAFF | TGTGCCAGCTCAGGGGGGAACACTGAAGCTTTCTTT | TRBD1 | TRBV2 | - | TRBJ1-1
CASSHDSLRNTEAFF | TGTGCCAGCAGCCACGACTCCCTCAGGAACACTGAAGCTTTCTTT | - | TRBV21-1 | - | TRBJ1-1
CATSPSGGLVDSPLHF | TGTGCCACCAGTCCGTCGGGAGGGTTGGTTGATTCACCCCTCCACTTT | - | TRBV15 | - | TRBJ1-6
CASSLGAEVFF | TGTGCCAGCAGCCTCGGGGCAGAGGTTTTCTTT | - | TRBV28 | - | TRBJ1-1
CASSPLAGVPNEQFF | TGTGCCAGCAGCCCCCTAGCGGGAGTCCCGAATGAGCAGTTCTTC | TRBD2 | TRBV2 | - | TRBJ2-1
CSARGGEPQHF | TGCAGTGCTAGAGGGGGAGAGCCCCAGCATTTT | - | TRBV20-1 | - | TRBJ1-5
CASSEQGPQETQYF | TGTGCCAGCAGCGAACAGGGCCCTCAAGAGACCCAGTACTTC | - | TRBV9 | - | TRBJ2-5
CAWGGSGNQPQHF | TGTGCCTGGGGGGGGTCGGGCAATCAGCCCCAGCATTTT | - | TRBV30 | once | TRBJ1-5
CASSSRLVNTEAFF | TGTGCCAGCAGTTCACGACTTGTGAACACTGAAGCTTTCTTT | - | TRBV28 | - | TRBJ1-1
CASQRPTVELNEQFF | TGTGCCAGCCAACGCCCAACAGTCGAGCTCAATGAGCAGTTCTTC | - | TRBV5-6 | - | TRBJ2-1
CASSRGTGGGETQYF | TGTGCCAGCAGTCGGGGGACTGGGGGAGGGGAGACCCAGTACTTC | TRBD2 | TRBV27 | - | TRBJ2-5
CASSPFRGRTGRNEQFF | TGTGCCAGTAGTCCGTTCAGGGGACGGACAGGTAGGAATGAGCAGTTCTTC | TRBD1 | TRBV19 | - | TRBJ2-1
CASSLVNRVEDTQYF | TGCGCCAGCAGCTTGGTGAACAGGGTCGAAGATACGCAGTATTTT | - | TRBV5-1 | - | TRBJ2-3